The following is a T cell receptor beta chain sequence with its context. Its antigen is unknown. The source of the sample is a study of T cell responses to AZD1222 COVID-19 vaccine. Study observations and caveats: Spike-specific TCR breadth rose after two AZD1222 doses, and depth rose as well. In a largely white British group with more females than males, clonal diversity was possibly underestimated.

Data came from immunoSEQ multiplex PCR; TCRdb stores just in-frame clones and leaves some out. Among under 150,000 clones listed, about nine tenths were seen once. Germline V gene lookup returns CDR1 MDHEN and CDR2 SYDVKM. V was cut by 3 bases and J by 0 bases, with 15 bases left in between. The CDR3 has 17 amino acids. This specimen was peripheral blood, taken on day 0 of MenACWY control vaccination. The clonotype was recovered from an adult in good health. The J gene is TRBJ1-5, the V gene TRBV28; D is unclear. CDR3 amino acids: CASSFFGSRYSNQPQHF. CDR3 sequence (DNA): TGTGCCAGCAGTTTTTTCGGGTCGAGGTATAGCAATCAGCCCCAGCATTTT.